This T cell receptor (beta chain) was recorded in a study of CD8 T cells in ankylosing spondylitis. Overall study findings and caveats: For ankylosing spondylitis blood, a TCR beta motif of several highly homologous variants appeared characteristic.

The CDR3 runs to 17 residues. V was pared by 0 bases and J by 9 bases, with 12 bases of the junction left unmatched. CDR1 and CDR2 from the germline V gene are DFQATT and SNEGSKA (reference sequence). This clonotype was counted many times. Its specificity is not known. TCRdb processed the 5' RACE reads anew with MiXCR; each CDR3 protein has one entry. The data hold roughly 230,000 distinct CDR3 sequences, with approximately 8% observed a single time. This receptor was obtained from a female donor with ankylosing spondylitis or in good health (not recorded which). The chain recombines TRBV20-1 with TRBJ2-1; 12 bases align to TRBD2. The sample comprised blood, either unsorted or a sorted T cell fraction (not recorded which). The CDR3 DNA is TGCAGTGCTAGAGACCCTTTGACTAGCGGGAGATCGATTGAGCAGTTCTTC. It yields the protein CSARDPLTSGRSIEQFF.